Below, 26 T cell receptor beta chains from the same sample are listed, as sequenced in a study of T-cell memory formation after mild COVID-19. TCRdb re-called the 5' RACE reads with MiXCR, one entry per CDR3 protein. The table includes more than 300,000 distinct CDR3 sequences, 20% to 25% detected once. The source material was PBMCs or a T cell subset sorted from them (not recorded which). The receptors here all came from a man younger than 35 who had mild COVID-19 (a few samples of this study predate the infection). Cell type and time point are not known.

Only a few counts were recorded for this clonotype. This chain joins TRBV6-5 and TRBJ1-2; the match to TRBD1 covers 8 bases. V gave up 5 bases and J gave up 5 bases; unmatched junction bases: 7. CDR1 is MNHEY, CDR2 SVGAGI, per germline. This CDR3 has 14 amino acids. In DNA form, the CDR3 reads TGTGCCAGCAGTCCGCAGGGGGCGGGGTATGGCTACACCTTC. It translates to CASSPQGAGYGYTF.

The sample holds many counts of this clonotype. CDR3 in amino acids: CASSLGPGDGYTF. For the CDR3, the DNA is TGTGCCAGCAGCTTGGGGCCAGGGGATGGCTACACCTTC. This chain joins TRBV7-2 and TRBJ1-2; maybe TRBD1 (6 bases). The V gene's germline CDR1 is SGHTA and CDR2 FQGNSA. Trimming pared 3 bases from V and 6 bases from J, leaving 11 bases between. The CDR3 runs to 13 residues.

This clonotype was seen only a few times. The gene calls are TRBV27 and TRBJ1-6; D unresolved. This CDR3 contains 14 residues. The V gene's germline CDR1 is MNHEY and CDR2 SMNVEV (reference sequence). Trimming shortened V by 4 bases and J by 6 bases, and 10 bases separated the two germline ends. DNA of the CDR3: TGTGCCAGCAGTTCACCAAGCGTTAATTCACCCCTCCACTTT. Its translation: CASSSPSVNSPLHF.

This chain uses TRBV7-9 with TRBJ1-5; D is unclear. Trimming cost V 3 bases and J 0 bases, with 6 bases left between them. CDR1 and CDR2 (germline): SEHNR, FQNEAQ (reference sequence). The length of the CDR3 is 14 residues. The CDR3 DNA reads TGTGCCAGCAGCTTTTCAGATAGCAATCAGCCCCAGCATTTT. This sequence encodes CASSFSDSNQPQHF.

This clonotype was seen only a few times. The rearrangement joins TRBV6-5 to TRBJ1-3, with TRBD1 matching over 7 bases. The germline V gene has CDR1 MNHEY and CDR2 SVGAGI. This CDR3 comprises 14 residues. J lost 5 bases, V lost 6 bases, and 7 bases had no gene match. In DNA, the CDR3 is TGTGCCAGCAGCCACGAGACAGGGAGAAACACCATATATTTT. Its protein is CASSHETGRNTIYF.

This clonotype has a handful of counts. The V and J genes are TRBV6-2 or TRBV6-3 and TRBJ2-1; D is ambiguous. CDR1 is MNHEY, CDR2 SVGEGT, per germline. This CDR3 is 12 amino acids long. The V end lost 5 bases, the J end lost 2 bases, and 4 bases lay between the germline ends. The CDR3: CASSITYNEQFF. The CDR3 coding sequence is TGTGCCAGCAGTATAACCTACAATGAGCAGTTCTTC.

The rearrangement uses TRBV27 and TRBJ2-7, with TRBD1 matching over 7 bases. Germline V CDR1 and CDR2: MNHEY, SMNVEV (reference sequence). This CDR3 is 15 amino acids long. The trim removed 5 bases at V and 3 bases at J, leaving 10 bases unmatched. The CDR3 DNA follows: TGTGCCAGCAGTCTGACCCGGGACAGACTCTACGAGCAGTACGTC. As protein: CASSLTRDRLYEQYV.

This clonotype showed up just a few times. The chain recombines TRBV27 with TRBJ2-7; TRBD2 matches at 9 bases. Germline lookup yields CDR1 MNHEY and CDR2 SMNVEV (reference sequence). The J segment lost 4 bases and the V segment lost 5 bases, leaving 9 bases of the junction unmatched. This CDR3 is built from 15 residues. The CDR3 DNA reads TGTGCCAGCAGTCACACAGCGGGGGGCCTTTACGAGCAGTACTTC. As protein: CASSHTAGGLYEQYF.

This clonotype has only a few counts. The chain has TRBV18 and TRBJ2-7; 9 bases align to TRBD1. From germline, CDR1 is KGHSH and CDR2 LQKENI. The length of the CDR3 is 15 residues. With 3 bases clipped from V and 3 bases from J, the junction kept 6 bases outside the gene matches. CDR3 amino acids: CASSPSGQGFYEQYF. CDR3 bases: TGTGCCAGCTCACCGTCGGGACAGGGTTTCTACGAGCAGTACTTC.

The chain combines TRBV4-1 with TRBJ2-3; 9 bases line up with TRBD1. This CDR3 contains 19 residues. The germline V gene has CDR1 MGHRA and CDR2 YSYEKL. J lost 6 bases, V lost 0 bases, and 16 bases had no gene match. In DNA, the CDR3 is TGCGCCAGCAGCCAAGAGGCCCACCTCACAGGGGGCCAGAAGGATACGCAGTATTTT. This encodes CASSQEAHLTGGQKDTQYF.

The rearrangement joins TRBV20-1 to TRBJ2-1; a weak D match, TRBD2 (5 bases). CDR3 size: 13 residues. Germline assignment: CDR1 DFQATT and CDR2 SNEGSKA (reference sequence). V was pared by 1 base and J by 7 bases, with 11 bases between. CDR3 DNA: TGCAGTGCTAGAGCGGGGATTGGGAATGAGCAGTTCTTC. Protein sequence: CSARAGIGNEQFF.

V usage is TRBV28 and J usage is TRBJ1-2, with D unresolved. CDR1 MDHEN and CDR2 SYDVKM come from the germline V gene. The CDR3 has 13 residues. V shed 5 bases and J shed 8 bases, with 15 bases lying between them. The CDR3 loop reads CASSADPRLGYTF. DNA of the CDR3: TGTGCCAGCAGTGCGGACCCCCGGCTGGGCTACACCTTC.

This clonotype has at least ten counts. DNA of the CDR3: TGTGCCAGCAGCGTAGCATCACCGCACTACATTGGGACAGCCGTGAGCATTCAGTACTTC. Its protein is CASSVASPHYIGTAVSIQYF. The chain combines TRBV9 with TRBJ2-4; 7 bases line up with TRBD1. The V segment lost 0 bases and the J segment 9 bases; nucleotides outside the gene matches: 24. The CDR3 has 20 amino acids. From germline, CDR1 is SGDLS and CDR2 YYNGEE.

The chain joins TRBV27 to TRBJ2-1, with 8 bases identical to TRBD2. V lost 10 bases to trimming and J lost 11 bases; unmatched junction nucleotides: 7. This CDR3 is built from 11 residues. Per the germline V gene, CDR1 is MNHEY and CDR2 is SMNVEV (reference sequence). CDR3 residues: CAIRRGDKQFF. CDR3 DNA: TGTGCCATTCGGCGGGGGGATAAGCAGTTCTTC.

The chain carries TRBV10-3 and TRBJ1-2; TRBD1 is a possible D gene (6 bases). The V gene's germline CDR1 is ENHRY and CDR2 SYGVKD. The CDR3 sequence is 17 residues long. V dropped 3 bases and J dropped 7 bases, with 24 bases sitting between them. This CDR3 is CAISDSPRGRNSVGYTF. CDR3 bases: TGTGCCATCAGTGACTCCCCGAGGGGGAGGAATTCAGTTGGCTACACCTTC.

This clonotype was detected only a few times. This rearrangement joins TRBV3-2 to TRBJ1-1; the D call TRBD1 from the table was never checked on the DNA. TRBV3-2 is recorded as a pseudogene. The CDR3 has 16 amino acids. The CDR3 DNA is TGTGCCAGCAGCCAATCCCCGACAGGGATGAACACTGAAGCTTTCTTT. Its translation is CASSQSPTGMNTEAFF.

This clonotype occurred many times. The DNA of the CDR3 is TGCGCCAGCAGCCCACCGGGGGGTCTTCAAAACATTCAGTACTTC. It translates to CASSPPGGLQNIQYF. This chain links TRBV5-1 with TRBJ2-4; TRBD2 aligns across 7 bases. J lost 5 bases, V lost 4 bases, and 9 bases had no gene match. This CDR3 contains 15 residues. CDR1 and CDR2 from the germline V gene are SGHRS and YFSETQ.

The chain combines TRBV19 with TRBJ1-1; D gene uncertain. V lost 8 bases, J lost 0 bases, and 10 bases lay in between. CDR3 length equals 13 residues. The germline gives CDR1 LNHDA, CDR2 SQIVND (reference sequence). The CDR3 nucleotides are TGTGCCAGTTCTCAAGCCTTGAACACTGAAGCTTTCTTT. This sequence encodes CASSQALNTEAFF.

Comment on this clonotype: This may be a read error, as it is one base from a much larger clone. This sequence joins TRBV5-1 and TRBJ2-1; 11 nucleotides line up with TRBD2. This CDR3 comprises 16 residues. Germline loops: CDR1 SGHRS, CDR2 YFSETQ. CDR3: CASSSGLADSYTEQFF. CDR3 bases: TGCGCCAGCAGCTCGGGACTAGCGGACTCCTACACTGAGCAGTTCTTC.

This clonotype was found a few times. This chain uses TRBV7-2 with TRBJ2-2; possibly TRBD2 for D (6 bases). V lost 1 base to trimming and J lost 3 bases, with 12 bases between them. Germline lookup yields CDR1 SGHTA and CDR2 FQGNSA. CDR3 size: 16 residues. The DNA of the CDR3 is TGTGCCAGCAGCTTAGGTCCGCGGGGAGACACCGGGGAGCTGTTTTTT. Amino acid sequence: CASSLGPRGDTGELFF.

The chain combines TRBV5-1 with TRBJ2-3, with TRBD1 matching 7 bases. The V segment lost 2 bases and the J segment 1 base; nucleotides outside the gene matches: 4. Germline-derived CDR1 and CDR2 are SGHRS and YFSETQ. The CDR3 spans 15 residues. The CDR3: CASSFYDRGTDTQYF. The CDR3 coding sequence is TGCGCCAGCAGCTTCTACGACAGGGGCACAGATACGCAGTATTTT.

The chain carries TRBV4-1 and TRBJ2-3, with D perhaps TRBD2 (6 bases). The germline V gene has CDR1 MGHRA and CDR2 YSYEKL. This CDR3 contains 15 residues. The germline V and J ends were trimmed by 2 bases and 6 bases, with 15 bases remaining between them. In DNA, the CDR3 is TGCGCCAGCAGCCAAAGTGGAGGGACGGCCGATACGCAGTATTTT. Translating it yields CASSQSGGTADTQYF.

The chain links TRBV24-1 to TRBJ2-5; TRBD1 matches 7 bases. The CDR3 extends over 16 amino acids. Germline trimming cut 0 bases from V and 5 bases from J; bases unmatched to any gene: 8. The germline gives CDR1 KGHDR, CDR2 SFDVKD. DNA of the CDR3: TGTGCCACCAGTGATTTGACCGGGACAGAGGATGAGACCCAGTACTTC. Protein sequence: CATSDLTGTEDETQYF.

CDR3: CASSRTGGLADTQYF. As DNA, the CDR3 is TGTGCCAGCAGCCGGACTGGGGGGCTCGCAGATACGCAGTATTTT. The chain uses TRBV27 and TRBJ2-3; either TRBD1 or TRBD2 may supply D (6 bases each). Trimming shortened V by 6 bases and J by 4 bases, and 17 bases separated the two germline ends. This CDR3 region has 15 residues. Germline V CDR1 and CDR2: MNHEY, SMNVEV (reference sequence).

This chain uses TRBV7-2 with TRBJ1-5; no reliable D call. CDR1 is SGHTA and CDR2 is FQGNSA in the germline V gene. V was pared by 5 bases and J by 8 bases, with 13 bases between. The CDR3 is made up of 13 amino acids. This CDR3 reads CASSPRVSEPQHF. CDR3 in DNA: TGTGCCAGCAGCCCTCGAGTTTCGGAGCCCCAGCATTTT.

The rearrangement uses TRBV18 and TRBJ2-7; D is uncertain. Trimming took 2 bases from V and 6 from J, leaving 5 bases between them. The CDR3 length is 11 residues. Germline CDR1 is KGHSH and CDR2 is LQKENI. The CDR3 region is CASSPGVEQYV. The DNA for the CDR3 is TGTGCCAGCTCACCAGGGGTCGAGCAGTACGTC.